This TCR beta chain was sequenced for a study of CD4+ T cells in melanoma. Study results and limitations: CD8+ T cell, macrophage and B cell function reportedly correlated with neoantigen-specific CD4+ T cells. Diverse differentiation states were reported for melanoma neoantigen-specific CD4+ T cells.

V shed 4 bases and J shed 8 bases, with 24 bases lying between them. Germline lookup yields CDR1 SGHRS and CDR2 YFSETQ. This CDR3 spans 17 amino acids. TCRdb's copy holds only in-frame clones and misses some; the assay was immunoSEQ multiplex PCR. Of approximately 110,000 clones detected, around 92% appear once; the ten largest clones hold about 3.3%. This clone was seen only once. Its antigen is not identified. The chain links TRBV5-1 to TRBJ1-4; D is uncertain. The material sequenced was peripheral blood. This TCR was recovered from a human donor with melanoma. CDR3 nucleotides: TGCGCCAGCAGCCAGTCCGAGAGAAACAGTGGTGGGGAAAAACTGTTTTTT. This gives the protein CASSQSERNSGGEKLFF.